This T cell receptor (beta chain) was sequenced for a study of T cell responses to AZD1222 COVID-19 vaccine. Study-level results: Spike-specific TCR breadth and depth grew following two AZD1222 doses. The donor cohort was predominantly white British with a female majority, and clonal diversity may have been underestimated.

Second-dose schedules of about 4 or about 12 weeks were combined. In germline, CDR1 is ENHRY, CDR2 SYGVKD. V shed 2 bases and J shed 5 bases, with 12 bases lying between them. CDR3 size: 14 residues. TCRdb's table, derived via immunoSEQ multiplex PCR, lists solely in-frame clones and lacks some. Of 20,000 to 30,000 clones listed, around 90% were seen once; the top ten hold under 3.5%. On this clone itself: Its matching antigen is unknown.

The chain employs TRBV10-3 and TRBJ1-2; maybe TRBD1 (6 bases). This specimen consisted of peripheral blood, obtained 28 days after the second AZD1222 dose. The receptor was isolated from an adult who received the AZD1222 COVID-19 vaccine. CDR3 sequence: CAISEGGLGYGYTF. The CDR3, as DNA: TGTGCCATCAGTGAGGGGGGGCTCGGTTATGGCTACACCTTC.